Listed below are T cell receptor beta chains from one sample, sequenced in a study of blood T cells in healthy people across ages. A single record per CDR3 protein comes from TCRdb applying MiXCR to the 5' RACE reads. This table has roughly 700,000 distinct CDR3 sequences, about 30% appearing once. Material for sequencing was blood. These receptors originate from a woman at least 80 years old in good health. CDR3s include the opening cysteine and the closing phenylalanine or tryptophan. A D gene is named only where the DNA matches it firmly. Rows give clone size only sometimes, using once, few, many, or a class for an expanded clone.

few	15	TRBV11-2	TRBJ1-1	NA	TGTGCCAGCAGCCCCAGCGGGGGCAGAAACACTGAAGCTTTCTTT	CASSPSGGRNTEAFF
few	14	TRBV18	TRBJ1-2	NA	TGTGCCAGCTCACCAGACAGAGCCGACTATGGCTACACCTTC	CASSPDRADYGYTF
many	15	TRBV7-9	TRBJ2-1	NA	TGTGCCAGCAGCCTCGGTCTCGGCTCCTACAATGAGCAGTTCTTC	CASSLGLGSYNEQFF
many	13	TRBV29-1	TRBJ2-7	TRBD1	TGCAGCGTTACCCGGGACAGCTCCTACGAGCAGTACTTC	CSVTRDSSYEQYF
many	16	TRBV5-1	TRBJ2-6	NA	TGCGCCAGCAGCTTAGACAGGTTAGCTGGGGCCAACGTCCTGACTTTC	CASSLDRLAGANVLTF
many	16	TRBV5-1	TRBJ2-7	TRBD2	TGCGCCAGCAGCTTGGTGTCGAGCGGGGGGGCCAACGAGCAGTACTTC	CASSLVSSGGANEQYF
NA	11	TRBV7-9	TRBJ2-7	NA	TGTGCCAGCAGCCCGGACAGCGTGCAGTACTTC	CASSPDSVQYF
many	15	TRBV20-1	TRBJ2-3	TRBD2	TGCAGTGCCGAGGGGACTAGCGGGGGCACAGATACGCAGTATTTT	CSAEGTSGGTDTQYF
NA	13	TRBV18	TRBJ1-5	NA	TGTGCCAGCTCACCCGACAGCTATCAGCCCCAGCATTTT	CASSPDSYQPQHF
many	13	TRBV2	TRBJ2-7	NA	TGTGCCAGCAATAAGGGAAAAACTTACGAGCAGTACTTC	CASNKGKTYEQYF
many	14	TRBV6-5	TRBJ2-3	TRBD2	TGTGCCAGCACGAGGGCGGGAGGCACAGATACGCAGTATTTT	CASTRAGGTDTQYF
NA	15	TRBV7-2	TRBJ2-7	NA	TGTGCCAGCAGCACAGGTTCAGGCGAGATGAGCGAGCAGTACTTC	CASSTGSGEMSEQYF
few	15	TRBV7-9	TRBJ2-3	TRBD1	TGTGCCAGCAGCTTCCGCAGGGGGACCACAGATACGCAGTATTTT	CASSFRRGTTDTQYF
few	14	TRBV9	TRBJ1-1	TRBD1	TGTGCCAGCAGCCCCCTGACAGGGGAGGGTGAAGCTTTCTTT	CASSPLTGEGEAFF
many	14	TRBV6-2/TRBV6-3	TRBJ2-7	TRBD1	TGTGCCAGCAGTCGGACAGGGGTTAGGAACGAGCAGTACTTC	CASSRTGVRNEQYF
NA	14	TRBV28	TRBJ1-2	NA	TGTGCCAGCAGCCCGCCCATCACTAACTATGGCTACACCTTC	CASSPPITNYGYTF
many	14	TRBV20-1	TRBJ1-5	TRBD1	TGCAGTGCAAGTGACAGGGGGCTGGGGCAGCCCCAGCATTTT	CSASDRGLGQPQHF
NA	17	TRBV12-3/TRBV12-4	TRBJ2-1	NA	TGTGCCAGCAGTATATTCGGGGGATTTGATCTTCGGAATGAGCAGTTCTTC	CASSIFGGFDLRNEQFF
NA	14	TRBV9	TRBJ2-7	NA	TGTGCCAGCAGCGTAGCCGCGGACTACAATGAGCAGTACTTC	CASSVAADYNEQYF
once	15	TRBV5-1	TRBJ1-3	NA	TGCGCCAGCAGATCCCAGGGAAGCTCTGGAAACACCATATATTTT	CASRSQGSSGNTIYF
many	14	TRBV29-1	TRBJ2-1	TRBD1	TGCAGCGTTCCCGACAGGGAGCTTAGGAATGAGCAGTTCTTC	CSVPDRELRNEQFF
many	15	TRBV5-1	TRBJ2-7	NA	TGCGCCAGCAGCTTGGTCGGGACGTCGACCTACGAGCAGTACTTC	CASSLVGTSTYEQYF
NA	13	TRBV7-2	TRBJ2-7	NA	TGTGCCAGCAGCTTAAGGGGCGCCCGCGAGCAGTACTTC	CASSLRGAREQYF
NA	12	TRBV7-2	TRBJ2-2	NA	TGTGCCAGCACCCAGAACACCGGGGAGCTGTTTTTT	CASTQNTGELFF
many	14	TRBV10-3	TRBJ2-3	NA	TGTGCCATCAGCTTAACTAGCCCCACAGATACGCAGTATTTT	CAISLTSPTDTQYF
many	14	TRBV5-1	TRBJ1-6	TRBD1	TGCGCCAGCAGCCGGGACAGGGCAAATTCACCCCTCCACTTT	CASSRDRANSPLHF
once	15	TRBV7-9	TRBJ1-1	NA	TGTGCCAGCAGCTTAAGGGAGGCAGGGAGGGCTGAAACTTTCTTT	CASSLREAGRAETFF
many	12	TRBV2	TRBJ2-7	NA	TGTGCCACACAAGGAGGAGTTGAGGGGCAGTACTTC	CATQGGVEGQYF
many	15	TRBV7-3	TRBJ2-1	TRBD1	TGTGCCAGCAGCGCGACAGGGTCTCAAGGGCCTGAGCAGTTCTTC	CASSATGSQGPEQFF
NA	16	TRBV5-1	TRBJ2-2	TRBD2	TGCGCCAGCAGCCAAAGCGGGAAGGCAGGCACCGGGGAGCTGTTTTTT	CASSQSGKAGTGELFF
NA	16	TRBV12-3/TRBV12-4	TRBJ1-4	TRBD1	TGTGCCAGCAGTCTCGGGACAGGGGGCTTAACTGAAAAACTGTTTTTT	CASSLGTGGLTEKLFF
NA	15	TRBV9	TRBJ2-7	TRBD2	TGTGCCAGCAGCGTAGAGCCTAGCGGGAGCTACGAGCAGTACTTC	CASSVEPSGSYEQYF
NA	15	TRBV20-1	TRBJ2-1	NA	TGCAGTGCTAGAGATTGGGCCTCAGCCCACAATGAGCAGTTCTTC	CSARDWASAHNEQFF
many	13	TRBV4-1	TRBJ1-2	NA	TGCGCCAGCAGCCAAGTACCTCCGGGCGGCTACACCTTC	CASSQVPPGGYTF
few	14	TRBV6-1	TRBJ1-2	NA	TGTGCCAGCAGTGACCCAGGATTCTGGGGGGGCTACACCTTC	CASSDPGFWGGYTF
many	16	TRBV15	TRBJ2-4	TRBD1	TGTGCCACCAGCAGAGAGACAGGGGGGCACGAAAACATTCAGTACTTC	CATSRETGGHENIQYF
few	15	TRBV30	TRBJ1-4	NA	TGTGCCTGGAGTTCCCCGACAGGCTTTAATGAAAAACTGTTTTTT	CAWSSPTGFNEKLFF
NA	17	TRBV18	TRBJ2-1	TRBD2	TGTGCCAGCTCACCGCTGAGCGGGGGGCAATCCTACAATGAGCAGTTCTTC	CASSPLSGGQSYNEQFF
NA	13	TRBV5-1	TRBJ1-6	NA	TGCGCTAGCAGCCCCGAGGGGTCTGGGCCCCTCCACTTT	CASSPEGSGPLHF
few	18	TRBV2	TRBJ1-3	NA	TGTGCCAGCAGTGAAATCAGGGTAACGGGCCTCTCTGGAAACACCATATATTTT	CASSEIRVTGLSGNTIYF
NA	15	TRBV9	TRBJ2-7	NA	TGTGCCAGCAGCGTCGGACAGTGGGGTTCCTACGAGCAGTACTTC	CASSVGQWGSYEQYF
many	15	TRBV3-1	TRBJ1-2	NA	TGTGCCAGCAGCCCACTGGCCACAGACAAAATCGGCTACACCTTC	CASSPLATDKIGYTF
few	15	TRBV3-1	TRBJ1-5	NA	TGTGCCAGCAGCCAAGGAGGTATGCCCCATCAGCCCCAGCATTTT	CASSQGGMPHQPQHF
NA	15	TRBV20-1	TRBJ2-5	NA	TGCAGTGCTACCCATGACGGGTTTACTCAAGAGACCCAGTACTTC	CSATHDGFTQETQYF
NA	14	TRBV4-1	TRBJ1-4	NA	TGCGCCAGCAGCACTCAGGGAATGGATGAAAAACTGTTTTTT	CASSTQGMDEKLFF
NA	15	TRBV20-1	TRBJ2-3	NA	TGCAGTGCTAGAGATACACTAGGTAGCCCAGATACGCAGTATTTT	CSARDTLGSPDTQYF
many	14	TRBV6-5	TRBJ1-5	TRBD1	TGTGCCAGCCAGGGGGGGGCCGGGGATCAGCCCCAGCATTTT	CASQGGAGDQPQHF
many	15	TRBV7-2	TRBJ2-1	TRBD1	TGTGCCAGCTCCAAAGGGGGCCCCTCCTACAATGAGCAGTTCTTC	CASSKGGPSYNEQFF
NA	12	TRBV10-3	TRBJ1-2	NA	TGTGCCATCAGCCCTGACAACTATGGCTACACCTTC	CAISPDNYGYTF
NA	14	TRBV4-1	TRBJ1-4	NA	TGCGCCAGCAGGCAAGGGTTCACTAATGAAAAACTGTTTTTT	CASRQGFTNEKLFF
many	16	TRBV12-3/TRBV12-4	TRBJ2-1	TRBD2	TGTGCCAGCAGTACCCCAGCGGGGGGACCCTACAATGAGCAGTTCTTC	CASSTPAGGPYNEQFF
NA	14	TRBV5-5	TRBJ1-6	NA	TGTGCCAGCAGCTTGTCCGGCGATAATTCGCCCCCCCACTTT	CASSLSGDNSPPHF
many	14	TRBV12-3/TRBV12-4	TRBJ2-3	NA	TGTGCCAGCAGTCTGGCGGGGAGGAAAGATACGCAGTATTTT	CASSLAGRKDTQYF
NA	14	TRBV5-1	TRBJ2-7	NA	TGCGCCAGCAGCCTCCAAGGACCGGGCTACGAGCAGTACTTC	CASSLQGPGYEQYF
many	16	TRBV4-3	TRBJ2-1	NA	TGCGCCAGCAGCCAAGTATCGGGCGGGGTAGACAATGAGCAGTTCTTC	CASSQVSGGVDNEQFF
many	14	TRBV7-2	TRBJ1-2	NA	TGTGCCAGCAGCCCGGGGGCAGGGAAGGCTGGCTACACCTTC	CASSPGAGKAGYTF
many	15	TRBV29-1	TRBJ2-2	NA	TGCAGCGTGAGGGGGGGTGAGGGCGACACCGGGGAGCTGTTTTTT	CSVRGGEGDTGELFF